What follows is one T cell receptor (beta chain) and its context. Measured with immunoSEQ multiplex PCR; TCRdb has only the in-frame clones, and not every one. The data hold some 150,000 clones, with roughly 94% observed a single time. This sample was included in a study of control samples from healthy donors and cancer patients. The V segment lost 4 bases and the J segment 6 bases; nucleotides outside the gene matches: 5. Germline CDR1 is SGHRS and CDR2 is YFSETQ. This CDR3 comprises 14 residues. The TCR sequence derives from a man aged 55 to 69 with colorectal cancer. Source material: PBMCs. The rearrangement joins TRBV5-1 to TRBJ1-3; 9 nucleotides match TRBD1. The CDR3 DNA is TGCGCCAGCAGCCAGGGACAGGGCTCAAACACCATATATTTT. It translates to CASSQGQGSNTIYF.